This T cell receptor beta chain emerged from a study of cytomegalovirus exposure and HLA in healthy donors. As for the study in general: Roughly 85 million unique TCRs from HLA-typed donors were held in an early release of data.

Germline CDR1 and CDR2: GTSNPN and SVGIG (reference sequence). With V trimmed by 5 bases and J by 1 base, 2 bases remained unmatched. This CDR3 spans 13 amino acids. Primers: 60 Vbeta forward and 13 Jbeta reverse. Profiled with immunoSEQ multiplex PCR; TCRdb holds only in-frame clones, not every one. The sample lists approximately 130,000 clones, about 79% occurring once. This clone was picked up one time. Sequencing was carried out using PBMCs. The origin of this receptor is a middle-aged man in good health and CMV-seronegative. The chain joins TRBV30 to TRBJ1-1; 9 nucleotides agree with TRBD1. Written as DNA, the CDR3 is TGTGCCTGGGCGGGACAGGGGAACACTGAAGCTTTCTTT. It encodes CAWAGQGNTEAFF.